The 29 T cell receptor beta chains given below trace back to one sample, sequenced in a study of blood T cell repertoires in COVID-19. Produced via immunoSEQ multiplex PCR; TCRdb's table is partial and in-frame only. The table includes approximately 210,000 clones, 84% detected once. Material: peripheral blood. The receptor set was obtained from a woman in her forties or fifties with active or convalescent COVID-19.

In this sample, this clone turned up once. This chain connects TRBV5-4 to TRBJ1-2; TRBD1 is a possible D gene (6 bases). This CDR3 spans 15 amino acids. Germline V lookup: CDR1 SGHNT, CDR2 YYREEE (reference sequence). V lost 4 bases, J lost 5 bases, and 18 bases lay in between. In DNA, the CDR3 is TGTGCCAGCAGCCCGGGCGGGGGGGCAGGGTATGGCTACACCTTC. It specifies CASSPGGGAGYGYTF.

The CDR3 DNA sequence: TGTGCCATCGCATTGGGACAGGGTAATTCACCCCTCCACTTT. Translating it yields CAIALGQGNSPLHF. The chain combines TRBV10-3 with TRBJ1-6, with 9 bases fitting TRBD1. V lost 8 bases and J lost 6; bases outside the gene matches: 5. This CDR3 comprises 14 residues. In germline, CDR1 is ENHRY, CDR2 SYGVKD.

The genes are TRBV12-3 or TRBV12-4 and TRBJ2-2; the D is unclear. V was clipped by 5 bases and J by 7 bases, with 8 bases between them. There are 12 residues in the CDR3. CDR3 region: CASSPPGGELFF. Written as DNA, the CDR3 is TGTGCCAGCAGTCCGCCGGGCGGGGAGCTGTTTTTT.

The chain uses TRBV29-1 and TRBJ1-2, with D perhaps matching TRBD1 (5 bases). V was cut by 0 bases and J by 7 bases, with 12 bases left in between. The germline V gene has CDR1 SQVTM and CDR2 ANQGSEA. The CDR3 spans 13 residues. CDR3 sequence reads: CSVEDWIGAGYTF. The CDR3 DNA is TGCAGCGTTGAAGATTGGATAGGGGCTGGCTACACCTTC.

This rearrangement joins TRBV5-1 to TRBJ2-1, with 10 bases identical to TRBD2. Germline V gene data show CDR1 as SGHRS and CDR2 as YFSETQ. J lost 2 bases, V lost 4 bases, and 3 bases had no gene match. The CDR3 totals 15 residues. The CDR3: CASSPGTSAYNEQFF. The CDR3 DNA reads as TGCGCCAGCAGCCCTGGGACTAGCGCCTACAATGAGCAGTTCTTC.

This chain uses TRBV6-5 with TRBJ1-1; D is unresolved. The CDR3 is made up of 15 amino acids. Germline lookup yields CDR1 MNHEY and CDR2 SVGAGI. V gave up 2 bases and J gave up 0 bases, with 10 bases separating them. DNA for the CDR3: TGTGCCAGCAGTTACGATGGCATTATGAACACTGAAGCTTTCTTT. Residues: CASSYDGIMNTEAFF.

This chain connects TRBV24-1 to TRBJ1-3; the D is unclear. Germline V gene lookup returns CDR1 KGHDR and CDR2 SFDVKD. CDR3 length: 15 amino acids. Trimming cost V 4 bases and J 4 bases, with 13 bases left between them. The CDR3 nucleotides are TGTGCCACCAGTGACTCGAGGGTGGCCGGAAACACCATATATTTT. Translated, it gives CATSDSRVAGNTIYF.

The chain recombines TRBV9 with TRBJ1-3; weak D call: TRBD1 (5 bases). Between the trimmed V and J ends, which lost 4 bases and 4 bases, there was a span of 9 bases. Germline V gene data show CDR1 as SGDLS and CDR2 as YYNGEE. The CDR3 loop spans 13 amino acids. The CDR3, as DNA: TGTGCCAGCAGCCTAGCAGGGGGAAACACCATATATTTT. Translated: CASSLAGGNTIYF.

The V and J genes are TRBV28 and TRBJ2-7; 10 positions match TRBD1. This CDR3 is built from 14 residues. V was pared by 5 bases and J by 3 bases, with 4 bases of the junction left unmatched. Germline V gives CDR1 MDHEN, CDR2 SYDVKM. CDR3 bases: TGTGCCAGCAGTCGGACAGGGGGTAACTACGAGCAGTACTTC. The encoded protein is CASSRTGGNYEQYF.

This rearrangement joins TRBV5-5 to TRBJ2-5; possibly TRBD1 for D (5 bases). Germline V CDR1 and CDR2: SGHKS, YYEKEE (reference sequence). This CDR3 is built from 13 residues. V was pared by 2 bases and J by 4 bases, with 9 bases between. The CDR3 DNA is TGTGCCAGCAGCTTAAGACAGCTAGAGACCCAGTACTTC. Translating it yields CASSLRQLETQYF.

The chain recombines TRBV5-5 with TRBJ2-7; D is unclear. V was clipped by 5 bases and J by 6 bases, with 21 bases between them. The CDR3 consists of 15 residues. From germline, CDR1 is SGHKS and CDR2 YYEKEE (reference sequence). CDR3 nucleotides: TGTGCCAGCAGGCGAGAAGGAAACAGCTTGGCCGAGCAGTACTTC. It is translated as CASRREGNSLAEQYF.

The V and J genes are TRBV5-1 and TRBJ2-5; TRBD1 is a possible D gene (6 bases). V gave up 0 bases and J gave up 0 bases, with 27 bases separating them. Germline assignment: CDR1 SGHRS and CDR2 YFSETQ. The CDR3 loop spans 21 amino acids. The CDR3 protein is CASSLAGAGGLRRGHQETQYF. CDR3 coding DNA: TGCGCCAGCAGCTTGGCAGGGGCTGGGGGCTTGAGACGGGGTCACCAAGAGACCCAGTACTTC. The full variable domain, with the rest looked up from reference TRBV5-1 and TRBJ2-5, is KAGVTQTPRYLIKTRGQQVTLSCSPISGHRSVSWYQQTPGQGLQFLFEYFSETQRNKGNFPGRFSGRQFSNSRSEMNVSTLELGDSALYLCASSLAGAGGLRRGHQETQYFGPGTRLLVL.

The chain is built from TRBV28 and TRBJ2-5; possible D gene TRBD2, 5 bases. Germline V gene data show CDR1 as MDHEN and CDR2 as SYDVKM. Deletions cut 0 bases from V and 3 bases from J, with 8 bases between. The CDR3 runs 14 residues. DNA for the CDR3: TGTGCCAGCAGTTTATGGCGGGTAGAAGAGACCCAGTACTTC. This encodes CASSLWRVEETQYF.

The chain recombines TRBV27 with TRBJ1-1, with D unresolved. V shed 1 base and J shed 4 bases, with 10 bases lying between them. Germline V gene lookup returns CDR1 MNHEY and CDR2 SMNVEV (reference sequence). The CDR3 contains 14 residues. CDR3 nucleotide sequence: TGTGCCAGCAGTTTATACCCCGGTACCACTGAAGCTTTCTTT. This sequence encodes CASSLYPGTTEAFF.

The rearrangement joins TRBV5-1 to TRBJ2-2; no reliable D call. CDR1 and CDR2 (germline): SGHRS, YFSETQ. V was pared by 0 bases and J by 0 bases, with 3 bases between. This CDR3 comprises 14 residues. This CDR3 is CASSLDTNTGELFF. CDR3 DNA sequence: TGCGCCAGCAGCTTGGACACGAACACCGGGGAGCTGTTTTTT.

The chain links TRBV20-1 to TRBJ2-1, with D hard to call. V lost 5 bases and J 4 bases, leaving 6 bases between the germline ends. Germline V gene sequence: CDR1 DFQATT, CDR2 SNEGSKA (reference sequence). The length of the CDR3 is 11 residues. The CDR3 nucleotides read TGCAGTGCTTTCCTTTACAATGAGCAGTTCTTC. This codes for CSAFLYNEQFF.

This chain links TRBV5-4 with TRBJ2-4; 9 positions match TRBD2. Losses at the gene ends were 1 base for V and 0 bases for J; bases not matched to a gene: 5. Germline V gene data show CDR1 as SGHNT and CDR2 as YYREEE (reference sequence). The length of the CDR3 is 17 residues. CDR3 DNA sequence: TGTGCCAGCAGCTTGAGCCTAGCGGGGAGAGCCAAAAACATTCAGTACTTC. Translating gives CASSLSLAGRAKNIQYF.

The V gene is TRBV5-1, the J gene TRBJ2-1; TRBD2 matches 12 bases. Trimming cost V 3 bases and J 8 bases; bases outside gene matches: 12. Germline CDR1 reads SGHRS; CDR2 reads YFSETQ. The CDR3 is made up of 17 amino acids. In DNA form, the CDR3 reads TGCGCCAGCAGCTACCCGGCGACTAGCGGGAGATTCGATGAGCAGTTCTTC. This codes for CASSYPATSGRFDEQFF.

The rearrangement links TRBV5-4 to TRBJ1-2, with D maybe TRBD1 (5 bases). The CDR3 sequence is 14 residues long. From germline, CDR1 is SGHNT and CDR2 YYREEE (reference sequence). V shed 0 bases and J shed 8 bases, with 14 bases lying between them. The CDR3 region has the DNA TGTGCCAGCAGCTTGGATGGCGGGGGTCGGGGCTACACCTTC. It translates to CASSLDGGGRGYTF. Together with reference TRBV5-4 and TRBJ1-2, the CDR3 gives the full variable domain: ETGVTQSPTHLIKTRGQQVTLRCSSQSGHNTVSWYQQALGQGPQFIFQYYREEENGRGNFPPRFSGLQFPNYSSELNVNALELDDSALYLCASSLDGGGRGYTFGSGTRLTVV.

CDR3 sequence (DNA): TGTGCCAGCAGCCCTAGGGGGAGGGGCCCAGATACGCAGTATTTT. Translation: CASSPRGRGPDTQYF. This rearrangement joins TRBV3-1 (or the pseudogene TRBV3-2) to TRBJ2-3; D is perhaps TRBD2 (7 bases). This CDR3 is built from 15 residues. Germline V gives CDR1 LGHDT, CDR2 YNNKEL (reference sequence). Trimming cost V 4 bases and J 4 bases, with 15 bases left between them.

DNA for the CDR3: TGCAGCGTTGGGGGGACACCACAAGAGACCCAGTACTTC. Its protein product is CSVGGTPQETQYF. The chain employs TRBV29-1 and TRBJ2-5; D may be TRBD1 (6 bases). V dropped 4 bases and J dropped 2 bases, with 11 bases sitting between them. This CDR3 is built from 13 residues. In germline, CDR1 is SQVTM, CDR2 ANQGSEA.

This clone came up once. The rearrangement links TRBV14 to TRBJ1-2; unclear D gene. Per germline, CDR1 SGHDN and CDR2 FVKESK. The CDR3 extends over 15 amino acids. Trimming shortened V by 0 bases and J by 4 bases, and 12 bases separated the two germline ends. This CDR3 reads CASSQDSIKVYGYTF. The CDR3 bases are TGTGCCAGCAGCCAAGACAGTATTAAAGTCTATGGCTACACCTTC. The full variable domain, rest sourced from reference TRBV14 and TRBJ1-2, is EAGVTQFPSHSVIEKGQTVTLRCDPISGHDNLYWYRRVMGKEIKFLLHFVKESKQDESGMPNNRFLAERTGGTYSTLKVQPAELEDSGVYFCASSQDSIKVYGYTFGSGTRLTVV.

In the case of this clone: One end of the junction is discordant with germline, which a read error may explain. The chain couples TRBV29-1 to TRBJ1-1; no clear D. The CDR3 extends over 12 amino acids. Germline loops: CDR1 SQVTM, CDR2 ANQGSEA. CDR3 sequence reads: CSVEDGRTASHF. In DNA, the CDR3 is TGCAGCGTTGAAGATGGGAGGACGGCTAGTCACTTT.

The rearrangement joins TRBV6-5 to TRBJ1-6, with D possibly TRBD1 on 5 matching bases. V was pared by 3 bases and J by 11 bases, with 17 bases between. The CDR3 length is 15 residues. CDR1 and CDR2 (germline): MNHEY, SVGAGI. The CDR3 nucleotides are TGTGCCAGCAGTTATCGACAGACCATGTACACACCCCTCCACTTT. The encoded protein is CASSYRQTMYTPLHF.

V usage is TRBV5-1 and J usage is TRBJ1-1; D remains unclear. The CDR3 is 14 residues long. Trimming shortened V by 3 bases and J by 4 bases, and 13 bases separated the two germline ends. Germline CDR1 and CDR2: SGHRS and YFSETQ. The CDR3 loop is CASSSGGLGTEAFF. The CDR3 DNA reads TGCGCCAGCAGCTCCGGAGGGCTAGGCACTGAAGCTTTCTTT.

The V call is TRBV5-6, the J call TRBJ1-2, with D tentatively TRBD1 (5 bases). With 4 bases removed from V and 7 bases from J, the gap between germline ends came to 20 bases. Germline loops: CDR1 SGHDT, CDR2 YYEEEE. This CDR3 spans 15 amino acids. The CDR3 DNA is TGTGCCAGCAGCCTCCCCGGTCGGGGGTTCTTTGGCTACACCTTC. Translation gives CASSLPGRGFFGYTF.

This sequence joins TRBV6-1 and TRBJ1-6; 8 nucleotides line up with TRBD1. Trimming removed 4 bases from V and 2 bases from J; junction bases left unmatched: 10. The CDR3 contains 18 residues. The germline V gene encodes CDR1 MNHNS and CDR2 SASEGT. In DNA form, the CDR3 reads TGTGCCAGCAGTGTAGCCAGGGGGCAGAGTGCCTATAATTCACCCCTCCACTTT. This sequence encodes CASSVARGQSAYNSPLHF.

The chain has TRBV5-1 and TRBJ2-4; TRBD2 aligns across 10 bases. J lost 0 bases, V lost 0 bases, and 12 bases had no gene match. The V gene's germline CDR1 is SGHRS and CDR2 YFSETQ. The CDR3 extends over 20 amino acids. The CDR3 loop is CASSLEIAGGLPRAKNIQYF. CDR3 DNA: TGCGCCAGCAGCTTGGAAATAGCGGGAGGCCTCCCCAGAGCCAAAAACATTCAGTACTTC. The variable domain in full, with the rest retrieved from reference TRBV5-1 and TRBJ2-4, is KAGVTQTPRYLIKTRGQQVTLSCSPISGHRSVSWYQQTPGQGLQFLFEYFSETQRNKGNFPGRFSGRQFSNSRSEMNVSTLELGDSALYLCASSLEIAGGLPRAKNIQYFGAGTRLSVL.

The V call is TRBV19, the J call TRBJ2-1; TRBD1 matches at 9 bases. V gave up 5 bases and J gave up 7 bases; unmatched junction bases: 9. Germline assignment: CDR1 LNHDA and CDR2 SQIVND (reference sequence). The CDR3 covers 15 residues. This CDR3 is CASSQPGTGLNEQFF. CDR3 sequence (DNA): TGTGCCAGTAGTCAACCCGGGACAGGGCTGAATGAGCAGTTCTTC.